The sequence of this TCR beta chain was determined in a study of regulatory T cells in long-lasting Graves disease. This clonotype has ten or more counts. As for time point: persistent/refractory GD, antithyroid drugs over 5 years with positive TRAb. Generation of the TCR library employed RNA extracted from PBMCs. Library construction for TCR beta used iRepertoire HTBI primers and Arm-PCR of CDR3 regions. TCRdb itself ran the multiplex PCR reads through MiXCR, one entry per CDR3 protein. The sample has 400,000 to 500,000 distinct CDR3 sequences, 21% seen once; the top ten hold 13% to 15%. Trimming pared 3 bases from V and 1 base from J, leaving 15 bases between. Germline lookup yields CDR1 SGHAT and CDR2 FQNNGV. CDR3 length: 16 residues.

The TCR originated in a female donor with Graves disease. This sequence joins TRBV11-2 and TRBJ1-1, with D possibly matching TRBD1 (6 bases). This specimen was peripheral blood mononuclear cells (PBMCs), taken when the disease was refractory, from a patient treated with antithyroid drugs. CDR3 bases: TGTGCCAGCAGCTTCTGGACAGTGAGGGAGAACACTGAAGCTTTCTTT. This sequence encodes CASSFWTVRENTEAFF.